This TCR beta chain came from a study of T cells in placental villitis. Study observations and caveats: CMV-specific clones were more frequent in CMV cases than villitis of unknown etiology. Bulk sequencing could not separate T cell subsets or maternal from fetal cells.

The libraries were made with immunoSEQ v4. Measured with immunoSEQ multiplex PCR; TCRdb has only the in-frame clones, and not every one. This repertoire shows 2,000 to 2,500 clones, 82% found once; its top ten account for less than 50%. A remark on this clone: Its matching antigen is unknown.

Four to six unmatched placentae had confirmed cytomegalovirus or Toxoplasma gondii villitis. Germline CDR1 reads MNHEY; CDR2 reads SMNVEV (reference sequence). V was shortened by 1 base and J by 8 bases, with 14 bases between the two germline ends. This CDR3 comprises 14 residues. This sequence was found in a human patient with infectious villitis; the placental T cells may come from both mother and fetus. V is TRBV27 and J is TRBJ1-2; D is undetermined. The sequenced material came from placental tissue containing maternal and fetal cells. The CDR3 bases are TGTGCCAGCAGTTTATTTGCGACTGATCGCGGCTACACCTTC. Translated, it gives CASSLFATDRGYTF.